This entry is about one T cell receptor beta chain. This specimen belongs to a study of graft-versus-host responses after intestinal transplantation. The table came from immunoSEQ multiplex PCR; TCRdb's copy has only in-frame clones and leaves some out. The sample gives about 27,000 clones, less than 85% of which show up once; roughly 1.1% is in the top ten. The V end lost 4 bases, the J end lost 4 bases, and 23 bases lay between the germline ends. The CDR3 has 17 amino acids. The V gene's germline CDR1 is SGHKS and CDR2 YYEKEE (reference sequence). The clonotype originates from a human patient who received an intestinal transplant, so some T cells may come from the graft donor. This sample comprised PBMCs, obtained around 29 days after intestinal transplant. The chain couples TRBV5-5 to TRBJ1-1; D is perhaps TRBD1 (6 bases). Here the CDR3 DNA reads TGTGCCAGCAGCCCCGAAATGAACAGGGTAGGTGGCACTGAAGCTTTCTTT. Translation gives CASSPEMNRVGGTEAFF. The variable domain in full, completed from reference TRBV5-5 and TRBJ1-1, reads DAGVTQSPTHLIKTRGQQVTLRCSPISGHKSVSWYQQVLGQGPQFIFQYYEKEERGRGNFPDRFSARQFPNYSSELNVNALLLGDSALYLCASSPEMNRVGGTEAFFGQGTRLTVV.